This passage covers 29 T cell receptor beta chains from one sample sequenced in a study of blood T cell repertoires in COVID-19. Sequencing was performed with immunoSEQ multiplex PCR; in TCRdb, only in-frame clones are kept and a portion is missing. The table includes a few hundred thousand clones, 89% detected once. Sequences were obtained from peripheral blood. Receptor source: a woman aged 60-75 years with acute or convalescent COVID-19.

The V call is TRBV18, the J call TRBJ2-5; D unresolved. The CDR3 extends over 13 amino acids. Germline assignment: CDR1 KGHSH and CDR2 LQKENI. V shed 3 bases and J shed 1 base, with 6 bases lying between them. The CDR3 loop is CASSPGAQETQYF. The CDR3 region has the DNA TGTGCCAGCTCACCCGGAGCCCAAGAGACCCAGTACTTC. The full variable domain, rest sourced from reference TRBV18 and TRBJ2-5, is NAGVMQNPRHLVRRRGQEARLRCSPMKGHSHVYWYRQLPEEGLKFMVYLQKENIIDESGMPKERFSAEFPKEGPSILRIQQVVRGDSAAYFCASSPGAQETQYFGPGTRLLVL.

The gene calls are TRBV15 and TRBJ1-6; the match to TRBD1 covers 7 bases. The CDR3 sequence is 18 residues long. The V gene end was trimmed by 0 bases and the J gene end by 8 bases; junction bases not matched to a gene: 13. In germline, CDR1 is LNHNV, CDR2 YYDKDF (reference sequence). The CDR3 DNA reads TGTGCCACCAGCAGAGACCCGAGACGAGAACAGGGGTATTCACCCCTCCACTTT. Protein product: CATSRDPRREQGYSPLHF.

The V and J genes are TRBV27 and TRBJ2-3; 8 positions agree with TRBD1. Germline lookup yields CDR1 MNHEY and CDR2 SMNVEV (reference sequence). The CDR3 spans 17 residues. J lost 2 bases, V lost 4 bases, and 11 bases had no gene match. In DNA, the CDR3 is TGTGCCAGCAGTTCCCTCAGGACAGGGTGGATCACAGATACGCAGTATTTT. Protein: CASSSLRTGWITDTQYF.

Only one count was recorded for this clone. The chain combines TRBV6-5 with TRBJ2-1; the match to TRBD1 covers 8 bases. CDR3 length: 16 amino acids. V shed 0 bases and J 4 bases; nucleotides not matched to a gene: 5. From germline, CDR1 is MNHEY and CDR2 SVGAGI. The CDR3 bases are TGTGCCAGCAGTTACTCTTCAGGGGGCGGTTACAATGAGCAGTTCTTC. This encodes CASSYSSGGGYNEQFF.

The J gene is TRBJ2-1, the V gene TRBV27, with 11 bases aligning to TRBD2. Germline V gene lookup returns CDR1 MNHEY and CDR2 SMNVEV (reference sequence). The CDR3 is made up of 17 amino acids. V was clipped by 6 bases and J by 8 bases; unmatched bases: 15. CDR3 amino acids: CASSPIISGGAVDEQFF. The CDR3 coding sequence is TGTGCCAGCAGCCCCATTATTAGCGGGGGGGCGGTCGATGAGCAGTTCTTC.

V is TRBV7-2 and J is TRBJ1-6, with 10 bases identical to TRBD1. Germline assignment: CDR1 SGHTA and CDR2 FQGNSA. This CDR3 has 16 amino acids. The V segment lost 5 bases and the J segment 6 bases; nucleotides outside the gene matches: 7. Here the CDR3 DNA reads TGTGCCAGCAGCCCCAGGGACAGGGGTGGTAATTCACCCCTCCACTTT. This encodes CASSPRDRGGNSPLHF.

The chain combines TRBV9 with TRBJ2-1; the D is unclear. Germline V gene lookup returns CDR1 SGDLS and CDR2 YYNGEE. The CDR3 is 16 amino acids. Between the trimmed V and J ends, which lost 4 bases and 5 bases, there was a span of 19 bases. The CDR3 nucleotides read TGTGCCAGCAGCCGAAATCATCAGACTCCGGACAATGAGCAGTTCTTC. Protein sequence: CASSRNHQTPDNEQFF.

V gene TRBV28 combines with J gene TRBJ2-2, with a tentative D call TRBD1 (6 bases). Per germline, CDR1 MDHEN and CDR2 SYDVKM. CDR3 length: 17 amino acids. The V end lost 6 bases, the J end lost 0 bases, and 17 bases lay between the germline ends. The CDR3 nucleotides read TGTGCCAGCAGCTCCCTGACAGGCCATCCGAACACCGGGGAGCTGTTTTTT. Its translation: CASSSLTGHPNTGELFF. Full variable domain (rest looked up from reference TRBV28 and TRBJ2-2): DVKVTQSSRYLVKRTGEKVFLECVQDMDHENMFWYRQDPGLGLRLIYFSYDVKMKEKGDIPEGYSVSREKKERFSLILESASTNQTSMYLCASSSLTGHPNTGELFFGEGSRLTVL.

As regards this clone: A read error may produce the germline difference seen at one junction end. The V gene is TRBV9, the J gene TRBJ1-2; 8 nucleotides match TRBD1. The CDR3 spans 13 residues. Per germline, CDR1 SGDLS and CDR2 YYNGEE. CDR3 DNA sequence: TGTGCCAGCAGCGGCGAGGGACAGGTCCCTCTAGCCTTC. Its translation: CASSGEGQVPLAF.

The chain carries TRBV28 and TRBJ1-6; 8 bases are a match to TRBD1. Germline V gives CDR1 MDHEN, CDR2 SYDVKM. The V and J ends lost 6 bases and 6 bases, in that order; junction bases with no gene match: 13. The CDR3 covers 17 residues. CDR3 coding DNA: TGTGCCAGCAGGTCCCCAGGGGGCGCAGGGGGTAATTCACCCCTCCACTTT. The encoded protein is CASRSPGGAGGNSPLHF. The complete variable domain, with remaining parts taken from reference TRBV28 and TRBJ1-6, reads DVKVTQSSRYLVKRTGEKVFLECVQDMDHENMFWYRQDPGLGLRLIYFSYDVKMKEKGDIPEGYSVSREKKERFSLILESASTNQTSMYLCASRSPGGAGGNSPLHFGNGTRLTVT.

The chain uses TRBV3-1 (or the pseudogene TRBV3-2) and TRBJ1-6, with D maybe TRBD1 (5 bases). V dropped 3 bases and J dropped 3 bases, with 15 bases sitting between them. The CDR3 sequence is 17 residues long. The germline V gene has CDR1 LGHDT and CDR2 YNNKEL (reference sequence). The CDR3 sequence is CASSHQSGLIYNSPLHF. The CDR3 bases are TGTGCCAGCAGCCACCAGTCAGGGCTAATCTATAATTCACCCCTCCACTTT.

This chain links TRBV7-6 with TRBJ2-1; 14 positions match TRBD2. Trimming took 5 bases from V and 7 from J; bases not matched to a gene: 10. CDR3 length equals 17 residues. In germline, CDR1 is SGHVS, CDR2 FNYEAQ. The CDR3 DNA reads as TGTGCCAGCAGCCCTCCCTCGGGACTAGCGGGAGTAAATGAGCAGTTCTTC. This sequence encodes CASSPPSGLAGVNEQFF.

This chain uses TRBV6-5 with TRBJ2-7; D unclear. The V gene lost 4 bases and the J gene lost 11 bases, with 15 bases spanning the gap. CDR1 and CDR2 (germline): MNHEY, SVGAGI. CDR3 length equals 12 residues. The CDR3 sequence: CASSSPRGEEYF. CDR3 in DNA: TGTGCCAGCAGTTCCCCCCGAGGAGAGGAGTACTTC.

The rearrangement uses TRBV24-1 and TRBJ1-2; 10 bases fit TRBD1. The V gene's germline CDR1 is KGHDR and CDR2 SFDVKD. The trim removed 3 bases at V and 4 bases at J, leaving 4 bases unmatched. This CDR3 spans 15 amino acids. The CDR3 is CATSDRGQGRYGYTF. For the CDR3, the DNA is TGTGCCACCAGTGATCGGGGACAGGGGCGCTATGGCTACACCTTC.

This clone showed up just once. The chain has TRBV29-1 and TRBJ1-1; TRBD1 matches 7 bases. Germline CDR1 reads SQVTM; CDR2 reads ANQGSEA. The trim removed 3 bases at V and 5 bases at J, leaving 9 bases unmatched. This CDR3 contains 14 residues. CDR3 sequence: CSVDLTGKTTEAFF. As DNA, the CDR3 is TGCAGCGTTGATCTGACAGGGAAAACAACTGAAGCTTTCTTT.

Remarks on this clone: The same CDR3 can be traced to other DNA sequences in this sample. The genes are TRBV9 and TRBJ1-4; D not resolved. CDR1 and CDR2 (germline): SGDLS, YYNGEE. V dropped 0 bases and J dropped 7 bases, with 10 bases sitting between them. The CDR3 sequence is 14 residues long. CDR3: CASSVGPGGEKLFF. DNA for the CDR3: TGTGCCAGCAGCGTAGGTCCCGGAGGTGAAAAACTGTTTTTT.

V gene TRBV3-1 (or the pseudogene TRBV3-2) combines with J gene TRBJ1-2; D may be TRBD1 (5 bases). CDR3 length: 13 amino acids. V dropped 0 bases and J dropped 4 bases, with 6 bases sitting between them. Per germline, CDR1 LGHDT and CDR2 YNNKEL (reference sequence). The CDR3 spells CASSQDGAYGYTF. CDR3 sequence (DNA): TGTGCCAGCAGCCAAGATGGGGCCTATGGCTACACCTTC.

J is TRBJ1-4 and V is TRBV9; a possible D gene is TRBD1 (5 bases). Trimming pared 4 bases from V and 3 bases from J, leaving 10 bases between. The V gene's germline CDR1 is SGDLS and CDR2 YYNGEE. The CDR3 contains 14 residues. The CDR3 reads CASSPGGANEKLFF. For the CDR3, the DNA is TGTGCCAGCAGCCCGGGGGGGGCTAATGAAAAACTGTTTTTT. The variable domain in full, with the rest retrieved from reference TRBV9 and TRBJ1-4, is DSGVTQTPKHLITATGQRVTLRCSPRSGDLSVYWYQQSLDQGLQFLIQYYNGEERAKGNILERFSAQQFPDLHSELNLSSLELGDSALYFCASSPGGANEKLFFGSGTQLSVL.

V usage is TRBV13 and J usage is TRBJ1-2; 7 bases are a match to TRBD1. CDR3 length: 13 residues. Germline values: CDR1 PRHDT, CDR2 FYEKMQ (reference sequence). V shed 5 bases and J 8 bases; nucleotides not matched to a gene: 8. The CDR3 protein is CASSLGQSIGYTF. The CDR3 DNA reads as TGTGCCAGCAGCCTGGGACAGTCGATAGGCTACACCTTC.

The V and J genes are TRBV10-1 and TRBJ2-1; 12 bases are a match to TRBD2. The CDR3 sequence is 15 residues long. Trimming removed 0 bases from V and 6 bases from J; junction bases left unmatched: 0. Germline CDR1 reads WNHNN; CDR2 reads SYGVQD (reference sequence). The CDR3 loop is CASSESTSGGNEQFF. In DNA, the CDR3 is TGCGCCAGCAGTGAGTCGACTAGCGGGGGCAATGAGCAGTTCTTC.

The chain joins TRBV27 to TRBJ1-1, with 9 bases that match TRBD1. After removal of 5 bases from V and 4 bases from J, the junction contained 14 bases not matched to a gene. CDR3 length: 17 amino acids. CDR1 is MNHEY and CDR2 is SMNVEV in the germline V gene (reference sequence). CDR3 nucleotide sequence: TGTGCCAGCAGTGCCACCGGGACAGGGAGCTGGGGCACTGAAGCTTTCTTT. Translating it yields CASSATGTGSWGTEAFF.

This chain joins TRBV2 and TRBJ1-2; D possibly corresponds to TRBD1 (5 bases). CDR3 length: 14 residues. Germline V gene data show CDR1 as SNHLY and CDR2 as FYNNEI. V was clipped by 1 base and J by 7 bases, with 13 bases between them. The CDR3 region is CASSEGGAPPGYTF. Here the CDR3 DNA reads TGTGCCAGCAGTGAAGGTGGGGCACCCCCTGGCTACACCTTC.

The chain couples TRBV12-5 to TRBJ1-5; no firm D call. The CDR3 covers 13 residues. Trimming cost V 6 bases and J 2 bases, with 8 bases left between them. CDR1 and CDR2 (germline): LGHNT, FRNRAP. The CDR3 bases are TGTGCTAGTGGGGCGGGAGGCAATCAGCCCCAGCATTTT. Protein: CASGAGGNQPQHF.

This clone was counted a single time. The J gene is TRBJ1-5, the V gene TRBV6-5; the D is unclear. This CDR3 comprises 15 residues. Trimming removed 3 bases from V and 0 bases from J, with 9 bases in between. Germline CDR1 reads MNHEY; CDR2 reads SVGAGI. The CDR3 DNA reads TGTGCCAGCAGTTATTCGACACATAGCAATCAGCCCCAGCATTTT. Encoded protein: CASSYSTHSNQPQHF.

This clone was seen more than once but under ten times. The CDR3 nucleotides are TGTGCCAGCAGCTTAGAAGGGGGGACAGGCCTCACAGATACGCAGTATTTT. Its translation is CASSLEGGTGLTDTQYF. This chain connects TRBV7-9 to TRBJ2-3, with 8 bases fitting TRBD1. The trim removed 1 base at V and 2 bases at J, leaving 8 bases unmatched. The CDR3 totals 17 residues. The germline gives CDR1 SEHNR, CDR2 FQNEAQ (reference sequence).

This chain's CDR3 is CASSPISSSGYADTQYF. DNA of the CDR3: TGTGCCAGCTCACCCATTTCTTCTAGCGGGTATGCAGATACGCAGTATTTT. The genes are TRBV18 and TRBJ2-3; 8 bases align to TRBD2. J gave up 4 bases and V 3 bases, and 12 bases lay outside the gene matches. This CDR3 has 17 residues. Germline values: CDR1 KGHSH, CDR2 LQKENI. The whole variable domain, filled in from reference TRBV18 and TRBJ2-3, reads NAGVMQNPRHLVRRRGQEARLRCSPMKGHSHVYWYRQLPEEGLKFMVYLQKENIIDESGMPKERFSAEFPKEGPSILRIQQVVRGDSAAYFCASSPISSSGYADTQYFGPGTRLTVL.

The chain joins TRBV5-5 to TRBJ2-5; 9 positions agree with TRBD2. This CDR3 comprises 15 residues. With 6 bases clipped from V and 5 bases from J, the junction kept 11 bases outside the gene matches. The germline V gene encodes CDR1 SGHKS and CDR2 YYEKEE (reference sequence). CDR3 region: CASTSIAGDQETQYF. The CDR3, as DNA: TGTGCCAGCACCAGTATAGCGGGAGATCAGGAGACCCAGTACTTC.

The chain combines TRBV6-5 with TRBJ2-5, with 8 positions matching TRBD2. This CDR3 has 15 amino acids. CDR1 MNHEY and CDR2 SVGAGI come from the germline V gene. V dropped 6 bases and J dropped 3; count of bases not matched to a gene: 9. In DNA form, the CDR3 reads TGTGCCAGCAGCCCCCCGGGAGCGGGGGAAGAGACCCAGTACTTC. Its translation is CASSPPGAGEETQYF.

CDR3 bases: TGTGCCACTAAAGGAGGGGGCCGGGACTATGGCTACACCTTC. This sequence encodes CATKGGGRDYGYTF. This sequence joins TRBV6-5 and TRBJ1-2; 7 bases are shared with TRBD1. The germline gives CDR1 MNHEY, CDR2 SVGAGI. V was clipped by 10 bases and J by 3 bases; unmatched bases: 11. There are 14 residues in the CDR3.